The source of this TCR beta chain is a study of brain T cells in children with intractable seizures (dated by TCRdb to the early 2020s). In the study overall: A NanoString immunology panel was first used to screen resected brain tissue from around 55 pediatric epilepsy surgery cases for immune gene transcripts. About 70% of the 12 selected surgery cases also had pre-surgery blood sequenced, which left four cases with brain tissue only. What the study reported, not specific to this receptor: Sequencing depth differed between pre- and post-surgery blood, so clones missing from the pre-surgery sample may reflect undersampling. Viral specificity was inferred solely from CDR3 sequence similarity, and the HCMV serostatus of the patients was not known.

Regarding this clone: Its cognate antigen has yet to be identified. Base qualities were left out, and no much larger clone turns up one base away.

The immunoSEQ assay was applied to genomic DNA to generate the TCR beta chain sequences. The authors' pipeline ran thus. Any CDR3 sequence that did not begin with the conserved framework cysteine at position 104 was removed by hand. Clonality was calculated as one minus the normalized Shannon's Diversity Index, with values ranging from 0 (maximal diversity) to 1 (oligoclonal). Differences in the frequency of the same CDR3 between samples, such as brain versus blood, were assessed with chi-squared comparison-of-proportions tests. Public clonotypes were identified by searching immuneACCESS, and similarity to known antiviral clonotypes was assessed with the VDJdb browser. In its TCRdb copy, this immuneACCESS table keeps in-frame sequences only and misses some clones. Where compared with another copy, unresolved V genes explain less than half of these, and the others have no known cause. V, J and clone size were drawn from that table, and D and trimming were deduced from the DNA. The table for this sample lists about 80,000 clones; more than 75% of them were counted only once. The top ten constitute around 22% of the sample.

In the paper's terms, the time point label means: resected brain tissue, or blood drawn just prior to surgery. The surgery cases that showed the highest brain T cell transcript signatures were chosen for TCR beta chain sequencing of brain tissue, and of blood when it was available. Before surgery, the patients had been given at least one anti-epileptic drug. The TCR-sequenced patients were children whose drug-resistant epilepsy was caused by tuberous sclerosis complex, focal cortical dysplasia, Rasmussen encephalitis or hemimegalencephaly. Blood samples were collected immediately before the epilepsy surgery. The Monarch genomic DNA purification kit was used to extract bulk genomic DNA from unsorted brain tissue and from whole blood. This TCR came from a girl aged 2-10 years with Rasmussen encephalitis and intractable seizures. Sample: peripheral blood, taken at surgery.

The DNA reads TGTGCCACCAGCAGACAGCGGGGGGGCTCCTACGAGCAGTACTTC. This sequence encodes CATSRQRGGSYEQYF. This chain is built from TRBV15 and TRBJ2-7; TRBD2 lines up with 10 middle nucleotides. Including the terminal cysteine and phenylalanine, the CDR3 comprises 15 residues. CDR3 DNA is the only sequence kept; it has 45 bases, read in frame from the first base. The germline V gene (reference sequence) specifies LNHNV as CDR1 and YYDKDF as CDR2. At the junction V is shortened by 2 bases and J by 0 bases; bases outside the gene matches: 1.